The 29 T cell receptor beta chains reported below all come from one sample, sequenced in a study of blood T cells in healthy people across ages. Then a second PCR, running roughly 7 to 11 cycles, was carried out with a sample-barcoded 5' primer and a J-beta primer mix. TCRdb recomputed calls from the 5' RACE reads with MiXCR, one row per CDR3 protein. There are 1.5 million to 1.9 million distinct CDR3 sequences in the sample; less than 45% occur only once, and around 4% lies in the top ten. Specimen: blood. Receptors were obtained from a woman aged 18-29 years in good health.

The V call is TRBV15, the J call TRBJ2-3; 9 positions match TRBD1. Germline V lookup: CDR1 LNHNV, CDR2 YYDKDF (reference sequence). J gave up 6 bases and V 5 bases, and 12 bases lay outside the gene matches. The CDR3 contains 16 residues. CDR3 DNA: TGTGCCACCAGCGCAGGGTGGACAGGGGAAGATGATACGCAGTATTTT. This gives the protein CATSAGWTGEDDTQYF.

The chain has TRBV25-1 and TRBJ1-2; D not certain. V shed 3 bases and J shed 4 bases, with 18 bases lying between them. The germline V gene has CDR1 MGHDK and CDR2 SYGVNS. The CDR3 extends over 16 amino acids. CDR3 amino acids: CASSETTRAGPYGYTF. The CDR3 DNA follows: TGTGCCAGCAGTGAGACCACGCGAGCAGGACCCTATGGCTACACCTTC.

This clonotype was seen once. The chain uses TRBV2 and TRBJ2-2; tentatively, D is TRBD2 (5 bases). Trimming took off 4 bases at V and 7 bases at J, with 16 bases between the two ends. This CDR3 contains 15 residues. Germline V gene lookup returns CDR1 SNHLY and CDR2 FYNNEI. The DNA for the CDR3 is TGTGCCAGCAGTGTACAAACTAGTATCCTCGGGGAGCTGTTTTTT. This gives the protein CASSVQTSILGELFF.

The genes are TRBV5-1 and TRBJ2-5, with D possibly TRBD2 on 6 matching bases. Gene TRBJ2-1 matches the end of the DNA better, so the J call may be wrong. In germline, CDR1 is SGHRS, CDR2 YFSETQ. The CDR3 length is 13 residues. CDR3 DNA sequence: TGCGCCAGCAGCGCGGGGTACCAAGAGACCCAGTTCTTC. Protein: CASSAGYQETQFF.

This clonotype was picked up one time. V is TRBV27 and J is TRBJ2-5; D perhaps matches TRBD2 (5 bases). With 4 bases removed from V and 7 bases from J, the gap between germline ends came to 16 bases. Germline V gene data show CDR1 as MNHEY and CDR2 as SMNVEV (reference sequence). The CDR3 loop spans 14 amino acids. Here the CDR3 DNA reads TGTGCCAGCAGTTCGTTAGGGCTAGCAGGGACCCAGTACTTC. Protein sequence: CASSSLGLAGTQYF.

The chain recombines TRBV6-2 or TRBV6-3 with TRBJ2-5; possible D gene TRBD1, 7 bases. The J call is in doubt because the DNA end fits TRBJ2-7 better. Germline V gene sequence: CDR1 MNHEY, CDR2 SVGEGT. The CDR3 extends over 14 amino acids. The CDR3, as DNA: TGTACTTGTGCCACGACAGGGAGGACCTGCGAGCAGTACTTC. Translating it yields CTCATTGRTCEQYF.

This clonotype was seen more than once but under ten times. This chain connects TRBV6-2 or TRBV6-3 to TRBJ1-5; D not resolved. Trimming stripped 3 bases from V and 1 base from J, with 4 bases between. CDR1 and CDR2 from the germline V gene are MNHEY and SVGEGT. The CDR3 spans 13 residues. The CDR3 reads CASSYPSNQPQHF. In DNA, the CDR3 is TGTGCCAGCAGTTATCCGAGCAATCAGCCCCAGCATTTT.

To note about this clonotype: Mismatch with germline at one junction end may stem from a read error. The V call is TRBV6-6, the J call TRBJ1-3; 7 bases agree with TRBD1. CDR1 and CDR2 (germline): MNHNY, SVGAGI (reference sequence). The length of the CDR3 is 14 residues. Here the CDR3 DNA reads TGCGCCAGCACCTCGACAGGGCTCGGGAACACCATATATTTT. It codes for CASTSTGLGNTIYF.

V and J are TRBV5-1 and TRBJ2-3; the D gene is possibly TRBD1 (5 bases). The CDR3 is 14 amino acids. Germline CDR1 and CDR2: SGHRS and YFSETQ. V was shortened by 0 bases and J by 5 bases, with 10 bases between the two germline ends. CDR3 loop: CASSLVPGQDTQYF. As DNA, the CDR3 is TGCGCCAGCAGCTTGGTCCCAGGGCAAGATACGCAGTATTTT.

This clonotype was seen many times. The CDR3: CASSDLAGETQYF. CDR3 in DNA: TGTGCCAGCAGTGATTTAGCTGGGGAGACCCAGTACTTC. The chain is built from TRBV6-5 and TRBJ2-5; no firm D call. The length of the CDR3 is 13 residues. V was clipped by 5 bases and J by 5 bases, with 12 bases between them. The V gene's germline CDR1 is MNHEY and CDR2 SVGAGI.

The gene calls are TRBV28 and TRBJ2-2; no clear D gene. The CDR3 sequence is 11 residues long. V was cut by 11 bases and J by 0 bases, with 4 bases left in between. In germline, CDR1 is MDHEN, CDR2 SYDVKM. Here the CDR3 reads CAAANTGELFF. The CDR3 DNA follows: TGTGCCGCGGCGAACACCGGGGAGCTGTTTTTT. The complete variable domain, with remaining parts taken from reference TRBV28 and TRBJ2-2, reads DVKVTQSSRYLVKRTGEKVFLECVQDMDHENMFWYRQDPGLGLRLIYFSYDVKMKEKGDIPEGYSVSREKKERFSLILESASTNQTSMYLCAAANTGELFFGEGSRLTVL.

The chain recombines TRBV6-5 with TRBJ2-3; TRBD2 matches at 8 bases. The CDR3 totals 12 residues. The V segment lost 8 bases and the J segment 7 bases; nucleotides outside the gene matches: 5. Germline-derived CDR1 and CDR2 are MNHEY and SVGAGI. The DNA of the CDR3 is TGTGCCAGCGGGACTAGGCCGAATACGCAGTATTTT. It encodes CASGTRPNTQYF.

The rearrangement uses TRBV7-2 and TRBJ2-7, with D possibly being TRBD2 (5 bases). CDR3 length: 16 amino acids. The germline V and J ends were trimmed by 2 bases and 4 bases, with 18 bases remaining between them. In germline, CDR1 is SGHTA, CDR2 FQGNSA. The CDR3 DNA follows: TGTGCCAGCAGCTTACCCCCGGGCCGGGGATCATACGAGCAGTACTTC. Translation gives CASSLPPGRGSYEQYF.

The table lists this clonotype with a count of one. The chain recombines TRBV21-1 with TRBJ2-4; TRBD2 is taken as the D call from the table, unchecked against the DNA. TRBV21-1 is annotated as a pseudogene. The CDR3 has 21 amino acids. This chain's CDR3 is CASSKGVLLAGGPGAKNIQYF. CDR3 sequence (DNA): TGTGCCAGCAGCAAAGGTGTCTTACTAGCGGGGGGGCCGGGAGCCAAAAACATTCAGTACTTC.

In its sample, this clonotype was seen a few times. The chain carries TRBV6-6 and TRBJ2-5; D gene uncertain. CDR1 is MNHNY, CDR2 SVGAGI, per germline (reference sequence). V lost 4 bases, J lost 5 bases, and 11 bases lay in between. The CDR3 runs to 13 residues. In nucleotides, the CDR3 is TGTGCCAGCAGTTTTTTGTTCCACGAGACCCAGTACTTC. It specifies CASSFLFHETQYF.

This clonotype was seen more than once but under ten times. The chain recombines TRBV4-3 with TRBJ2-5; possible D gene TRBD2, 6 bases. The ends were cut back, 2 bases at V and 4 bases at J, with 14 bases in the middle. The germline V gene encodes CDR1 LGHNA and CDR2 YSLEER. This CDR3 spans 15 amino acids. In DNA, the CDR3 is TGCGCCAGCAGCCAACTGGAGGGGAGAGCAGAGACCCAGTACTTC. As protein: CASSQLEGRAETQYF.

V usage is TRBV2 and J usage is TRBJ2-5; D is perhaps TRBD1 (5 bases). Between the trimmed V and J ends, which lost 5 bases and 3 bases, there was a span of 13 bases. The V gene's germline CDR1 is SNHLY and CDR2 FYNNEI. The length of the CDR3 is 14 residues. In DNA, the CDR3 is TGTGCCAGCAGTTCCTGGACACCTGAAGAGACCCAGTACTTC. Protein sequence: CASSSWTPEETQYF. Based on the CDR3 plus reference TRBV2 and TRBJ2-5, the full variable domain is EPEVTQTPSHQVTQMGQEVILRCVPISNHLYFYWYRQILGQKVEFLVSFYNNEISEKSEIFDDQFSVERPDGSNFTLKIRSTKLEDSAMYFCASSSWTPEETQYFGPGTRLLVL.

The rearrangement links TRBV14 to TRBJ1-4; D ambiguous. The CDR3 has 15 amino acids. Looked up from germline, CDR1 is SGHDN and CDR2 is FVKESK. V dropped 4 bases and J dropped 13 bases, with 22 bases sitting between them. CDR3 loop: CASSRNRTPGSSLFF. The CDR3 DNA sequence: TGTGCCAGCAGCCGGAACAGAACCCCTGGGTCTTCACTGTTTTTT.

The chain is built from TRBV29-1 and TRBJ2-7; 7 positions agree with TRBD2. The germline V gene encodes CDR1 SQVTM and CDR2 ANQGSEA. The ends lost 4 bases at V and 7 bases at J; junction bases unmatched: 13. This CDR3 comprises 14 residues. CDR3 region: CSVVSGGRKNEQYF. The CDR3 nucleotides are TGCAGCGTTGTCTCGGGGGGTCGGAAAAATGAGCAGTACTTC.

This sequence joins TRBV20-1 and TRBJ1-1; possible D gene TRBD1, 6 bases. CDR3 length equals 13 residues. Germline V gene data show CDR1 as DFQATT and CDR2 as SNEGSKA (reference sequence). Trimming shortened V by 7 bases and J by 5 bases, and 17 bases separated the two germline ends. CDR3 in DNA: TGCAGTGTTCAAGGACAGACCAATACTGAAGCTTTCTTT. As protein: CSVQGQTNTEAFF.

This clonotype has only a few counts. CDR3 loop: CSVSGQGRSYEQYF. CDR3 nucleotide sequence: TGCAGTGTATCCGGGCAGGGAAGGTCCTACGAGCAGTACTTC. The gene calls are TRBV20-1 and TRBJ2-7; weak D call: TRBD1 (5 bases). The V end was cut by 7 bases, the J end by 1 base, with 17 bases between. CDR1 and CDR2 from the germline V gene are DFQATT and SNEGSKA (reference sequence). This CDR3 region has 14 residues.

V is TRBV2 and J is TRBJ1-2; no definite D call. This CDR3 region has 13 residues. Trimming cost V 3 bases and J 1 base, with 6 bases left between them. Germline V gene lookup returns CDR1 SNHLY and CDR2 FYNNEI. The CDR3 loop is CASSDHVNYGYTF. CDR3 sequence (DNA): TGTGCCAGCAGTGACCACGTTAACTATGGCTACACCTTC.

The V gene is TRBV28, the J gene TRBJ2-5, with TRBD2 as a possible D gene (6 bases). The J call may be in error: the DNA end matches TRBJ2-7 better. Germline V gives CDR1 MDHEN, CDR2 SYDVKM. This CDR3 spans 13 amino acids. The CDR3 loop reads CASTRLVGSEQYF. CDR3 bases: TGTGCCAGCACCCGACTAGTGGGATCCGAGCAGTACTTC.

The chain carries TRBV4-1 and TRBJ1-1, with D unclear. CDR3 length: 19 amino acids. V was shortened by 0 bases and J by 5 bases, with 25 bases between the two germline ends. Germline V CDR1 and CDR2: MGHRA, YSYEKL. CDR3 amino acids: CASSQDAPVSGGMRTEAFF. For the CDR3, the DNA is TGCGCCAGCAGCCAAGATGCCCCCGTGTCGGGAGGGATGAGGACTGAAGCTTTCTTT.

This rearrangement joins TRBV12-3 or TRBV12-4 to TRBJ2-5; D may be TRBD1 (5 bases). There are 15 residues in the CDR3. V lost 4 bases to trimming and J lost 5 bases, with 17 bases between them. CDR3 sequence (DNA): TGTGCCAGCAGTTCGTTTGCAGGGCTGAAGGAGACCCAGTACTTC. This encodes CASSSFAGLKETQYF.

This clonotype appeared many times. The V gene is TRBV30, the J gene TRBJ1-2, with 8 bases that match TRBD1. Germline V gene lookup returns CDR1 GTSNPN and CDR2 SVGIG (reference sequence). V trimming: 5 bases; J trimming: 6 bases; junction bases outside the gene matches: 5. This CDR3 spans 12 amino acids. For the CDR3, the DNA is TGTGCCTGGGAAAACAGGGGGAATGGCTACACCTTC. Translation: CAWENRGNGYTF. Looking up the rest from reference TRBV30 and TRBJ1-2 gives the full variable domain: SQTIHQWPATLVQPVGSPLSLECTVEGTSNPNLYWYRQAAGRGLQLLFYSVGIGQISSEVPQNLSASRPQDRQFILSSKKLLLSDSGFYLCAWENRGNGYTFGSGTRLTVV.

The rearrangement uses TRBV6-2 or TRBV6-3 and TRBJ1-5; no firm D call. The CDR3 totals 13 residues. V gave up 6 bases and J gave up 3 bases, with 9 bases separating them. Looked up from germline, CDR1 is MNHEY and CDR2 is SVGEGT. The CDR3 DNA reads TGTGCCAGCAGAAGAGGACCCAATCAGCCCCAGCATTTT. Translation gives CASRRGPNQPQHF.

The V call is TRBV7-9, the J call TRBJ2-4; 9 bases match TRBD1. The DNA end favors TRBJ2-7, so the J call may be wrong. CDR1 SEHNR and CDR2 FQNEAQ come from the germline V gene (reference sequence). The length of the CDR3 is 14 residues. The CDR3 protein is CASSFRDRAPEQYF. CDR3 DNA sequence: TGTGCCAGCAGCTTCCGGGACAGGGCCCCCGAGCAGTACTTC.

The chain employs TRBV21-1 and TRBJ1-1; TRBD1 reflects the table's D call only, with no check against the DNA. TRBV21-1 constitutes a pseudogene. The CDR3 runs to 19 residues. The CDR3 loop reads CASRVPLSKDSPLNTEAFF. The CDR3 region has the DNA TGTGCCAGCAGAGTTCCTTTGTCTAAGGACAGCCCTCTGAACACTGAAGCTTTCTTT.